This T cell receptor beta chain came from a study of blood T cell repertoires in COVID-19. Study as a whole: T cells, B-cell-depleted T cells, or PBMCs supplied cDNA or gDNA.

With 4 bases clipped from V and 7 bases from J, the junction kept 12 bases outside the gene matches. The CDR3 is 16 amino acids. Germline-derived CDR1 and CDR2 are SEHNR and FQNEAQ (reference sequence). Authors' analysis steps: Amplification from reference gene primers served as the basis for estimated nucleated cell counts. Sequencing was performed with immunoSEQ multiplex PCR; in TCRdb, only in-frame clones are kept and a portion is missing. V and J calls and clone size are given by that table; D and trimming were obtained from the DNA. Altogether about 200,000 clones are present, more than 80% being singletons, with the ten largest covering about 8.8%. Self-reported history from a screening survey and questionnaire set each donor's cohort. Recovered Cohort 3 donors showed two negative PCRs, clearance, or symptom resolution.

Sequencing was performed on PBMCs or T cells enriched from blood (not recorded which). This TCR came from a woman between 18 and 30 years old who had recovered from COVID-19. The rearrangement uses TRBV7-9 and TRBJ2-2, with TRBD1 identical over 7 bases. CDR3 amino acids: CASSWADRVANGELFF. In nucleotides, the CDR3 is TGTGCCAGCAGCTGGGCCGACAGGGTTGCCAACGGGGAGCTGTTTTTT.